The 9 T cell receptor beta chains in this list originate from one sample, sequenced in a study of T cells in Graves' hyperthyroidism and ophthalmopathy. Researchers amplified the TCR beta CDR3 regions from RNA transcripts. First-round RT-PCR targeting the TCR CDR3 was performed with the HTBI primer set. TCRdb recomputed calls from the multiplex PCR reads with MiXCR, one row per CDR3 protein. The table includes about 400,000 distinct CDR3 sequences, 15% to 19% detected once. The specimen sequenced was blood. Receptors were obtained from a woman between 18 and 29 years old with Graves' hyperthyroidism that later progressed to Graves' ophthalmopathy.

The V gene is TRBV28, the J gene TRBJ1-1; 8 bases align to TRBD1. Trimming removed 4 bases from V and 5 bases from J; junction bases left unmatched: 12. The CDR3 spans 16 residues. Germline values: CDR1 MDHEN, CDR2 SYDVKM. The CDR3 region is CASSWGQAPRATEAFF. The CDR3 DNA reads as TGTGCCAGCAGTTGGGGACAGGCCCCTCGGGCGACTGAAGCTTTCTTT.

The chain uses TRBV30 and TRBJ1-6, with D maybe TRBD1 (5 bases). Germline CDR1 reads GTSNPN; CDR2 reads SVGIG (reference sequence). This CDR3 region has 13 residues. V was cut by 3 bases and J by 8 bases, with 11 bases left in between. CDR3 sequence reads: CAWRMGGDSPLHF. The CDR3 nucleotides read TGTGCCTGGAGGATGGGGGGGGATTCACCCCTCCACTTT. Full variable domain (outside the CDR3, taken from reference TRBV30 and TRBJ1-6): SQTIHQWPATLVQPVGSPLSLECTVEGTSNPNLYWYRQAAGRGLQLLFYSVGIGQISSEVPQNLSASRPQDRQFILSSKKLLLSDSGFYLCAWRMGGDSPLHFGNGTRLTVT.

This clonotype was observed at least ten times. The chain uses TRBV9 and TRBJ2-7, with no clear D. V was shortened by 0 bases and J by 7 bases, with 11 bases between the two germline ends. CDR1 and CDR2 (germline): SGDLS, YYNGEE. CDR3 length equals 13 residues. The CDR3 DNA follows: TGTGCCAGCAGCGTAGCTCCCAGCCCTGAGCAGTACTTC. Protein: CASSVAPSPEQYF.

In its sample, this clonotype was seen a few times. A read error may explain this, as a much larger clone is one base away. V usage is TRBV28 and J usage is TRBJ2-2; 9 bases line up with TRBD1. The CDR3 runs to 15 residues. Germline CDR1 is MDHEN and CDR2 is SYDVKM. The CDR3 region has the DNA TGTGCCAGCAGTACCGGGACAGGGCAAGCCGGGGAGCTGCTTTTT. This encodes CASSTGTGQAGELLF.

This clonotype was counted many times. The genes are TRBV6-2 or TRBV6-3 and TRBJ2-7; TRBD1 agrees at 8 bases. Trimming cost V 7 bases and J 2 bases; bases outside gene matches: 7. Germline values: CDR1 MNHEY, CDR2 SVGEGT. The CDR3 runs to 14 residues. The CDR3 sequence: CASTGTGKPYEQYF. CDR3 nucleotide sequence: TGTGCCAGCACCGGGACAGGTAAACCCTACGAGCAGTACTTC.

This clonotype was detected only a few times. The chain uses TRBV12-5 and TRBJ1-5; 7 nucleotides match TRBD1. This CDR3 has 16 residues. V lost 1 base to trimming and J lost 7 bases; unmatched junction nucleotides: 10. Germline lookup yields CDR1 LGHNT and CDR2 FRNRAP. For the CDR3, the DNA is TGTGCTAGTGGTTTGGGTAGGGAACAGGGGAACCAGCCCCAGCATTTT. Protein: CASGLGREQGNQPQHF. Together with reference TRBV12-5 and TRBJ1-5, the CDR3 gives the full variable domain: DARVTQTPRHKVTEMGQEVTMRCQPILGHNTVFWYRQTMMQGLELLAYFRNRAPLDDSGMPKDRFSAEMPDATLATLKIQPSEPRDSAVYFCASGLGREQGNQPQHFGDGTRLSIL.

Details on this clonotype: A read error is possible here, since a much larger clone lies one base away. This chain links TRBV28 with TRBJ2-7; tentative D call: TRBD2 (5 bases). This CDR3 is 15 amino acids long. Germline V CDR1 and CDR2: MDHEN, SYDVKM. CDR3 DNA sequence: TGTGCCAGCAGGGCAAGGTGGGAGCGCCTCTACGTGCAGTACTTC. This sequence encodes CASRARWERLYVQYF.

This clonotype showed up just a few times. CDR3 protein: CASSQEPVSGSTDTQYF. The CDR3 DNA follows: TGCGCCAGCAGCCAAGAGCCGGTTAGCGGGAGCACAGATACGCAGTATTTT. The V call is TRBV4-3, the J call TRBJ2-3; 7 bases map to TRBD2. Unmatched junction bases numbered 6, after V lost 0 bases and J lost 0 bases. The V gene's germline CDR1 is LGHNA and CDR2 YSLEER. The CDR3 runs to 17 residues.

CDR3: CASRFSGSTHEQYF. The CDR3, as DNA: TGCGCCAGCAGATTCAGCGGGAGTACCCACGAGCAGTACTTC. The chain combines TRBV5-1 with TRBJ2-7; TRBD2 matches 8 bases. The V segment lost 5 bases and the J segment 5 bases; nucleotides outside the gene matches: 9. Germline V gene data show CDR1 as SGHRS and CDR2 as YFSETQ. The length of the CDR3 is 14 residues.